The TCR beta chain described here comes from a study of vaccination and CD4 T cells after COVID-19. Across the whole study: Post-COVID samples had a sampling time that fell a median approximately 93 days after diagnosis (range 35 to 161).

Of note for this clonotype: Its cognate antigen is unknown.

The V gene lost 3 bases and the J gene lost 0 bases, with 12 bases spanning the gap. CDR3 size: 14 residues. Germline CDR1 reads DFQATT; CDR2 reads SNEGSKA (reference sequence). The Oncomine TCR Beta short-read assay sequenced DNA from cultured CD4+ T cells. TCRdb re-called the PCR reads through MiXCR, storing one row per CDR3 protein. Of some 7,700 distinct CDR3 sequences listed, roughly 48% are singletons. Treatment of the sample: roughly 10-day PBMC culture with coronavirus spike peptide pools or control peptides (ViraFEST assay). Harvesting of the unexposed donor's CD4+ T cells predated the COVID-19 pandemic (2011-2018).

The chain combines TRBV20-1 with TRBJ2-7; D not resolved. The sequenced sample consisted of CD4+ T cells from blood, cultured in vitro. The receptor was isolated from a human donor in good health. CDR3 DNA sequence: TGCAGTGCTAGGATCGATACGGTCTCCTACGAGCAGTACTTC. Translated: CSARIDTVSYEQYF.